The subject of this entry is one TCR beta chain. The record originates from a study of blood T cell repertoires in COVID-19. As for the study in general: Nucleic acid was either cDNA or gDNA, and it came from T cells, B-cell-depleted T cells, or PBMCs.

Trimming cost V 7 bases and J 3 bases, with 9 bases left between them. This CDR3 is 12 amino acids long. The germline V gene has CDR1 SNHLY and CDR2 FYNNEI. In the source study's methods: Reference gene primers were amplified, and this amplification served to estimate nucleated cell counts. TCRdb's table, derived via immunoSEQ multiplex PCR, lists solely in-frame clones and lacks some. V and J calls and clone size are given by that table; D and trimming were obtained from the DNA. The data hold approximately 430,000 clones, with roughly 90% observed a single time. The source material was peripheral blood. The TCR originated in a woman aged 25-40 years with active or convalescent COVID-19. The genes are TRBV2 and TRBJ2-5; D is perhaps TRBD2 (6 bases). CDR3 loop: CASNGGEETQYF. As DNA, the CDR3 is TGTGCCAGCAATGGAGGGGAAGAGACCCAGTACTTC.